The subject of this entry is one TCR beta chain. Antigen: not known. Here immunoSEQ multiplex PCR was the method, and the copy in TCRdb shows in-frame clones only, minus some. In the table there are more than 75,000 clones, 89% of which are singletons. The germline V and J ends were trimmed by 4 bases and 4 bases, with 8 bases remaining between them. The CDR3 extends over 13 amino acids. The sample belongs to a study of T cell responses to AZD1222 COVID-19 vaccine. Study in general: Pooled together were second doses at about 4 or about 12 weeks. Study observations and caveats: Most donors were white British and more were female, and clonal diversity was possibly underestimated. Reportedly, nearly half of unique spike TCRs recognized epitopes outside B.1.351/B.1.1.7 mutations. Just a handful of AZD1222 recipients were seropositive at baseline.

The TCR sequence derives from an adult in good health. The input for sequencing was peripheral blood, taken on day 0 of AZD1222 vaccination. V and J are TRBV12-3 or TRBV12-4 and TRBJ1-3, with D hard to call. The CDR3 nucleotides read TGTGCCAGCAGTTATTTACAGGGAAACACCATATATTTT. Its translation is CASSYLQGNTIYF.